The rows below give T cell receptor beta chains drawn from one sample of a study of blood T cell repertoires in COVID-19. Using immunoSEQ multiplex PCR, the repertoire was profiled, and TCRdb retains in-frame clones only, with some absent. The table includes a few hundred thousand clones, 70% to 90% detected once. Specimen: peripheral blood. These TCRs come from a woman of 80 years or more with acute or convalescent COVID-19. Each CDR3 is given with its conserved first and last residue. D genes are given only for firm matches. Clone size, where shown, is once, few, many, or a class for clones that have expanded.

.,TRBD2,TRBV18,TRBJ2-1,TGTGCCAGCTCACCGGCGGCGGGGGGTATCTACAATGAGCAGTTCTTC,CASSPAAGGIYNEQFF
.,TRBD2,TRBV6-2/TRBV6-3,TRBJ2-5,TGTGCCAGCAGACCTAGCGGGAGGCCCCAAGAGACCCAGTACTTC,CASRPSGRPQETQYF
.,TRBD1,TRBV7-2,TRBJ1-6,TGTGCCAGCAGCGCCGACAGGGCCGCGGGGCCACCCCTCCACTTT,CASSADRAAGPPLHF
few,TRBD1,TRBV25-1,TRBJ1-4,TGTGCCAGCAGTGAATCCTCAGGGGGAAGTGAAAAACTGTTTTTT,CASSESSGGSEKLFF
.,TRBD1,TRBV18,TRBJ2-2,TGTGCCAGCTCACCAACAGGGGCGAACACCGGGGAGCTGTTTTTT,CASSPTGANTGELFF
.,.,TRBV30,TRBJ1-3,TGTGCCTGGAGTGTATGGGGAAGGGGGTCTGGAAACACCATATATTTT,CAWSVWGRGSGNTIYF
.,TRBD2,TRBV5-1,TRBJ2-1,TGCGCCAGCAGCCCAAGCGGGGGGGGATACAATGAGCAGTTCTTC,CASSPSGGGYNEQFF
.,TRBD1,TRBV28,TRBJ1-5,TGTGCCAGCAGTCCGTGGACAGGGATTCAGCCCCAGCATTTT,CASSPWTGIQPQHF
.,.,TRBV6-6,TRBJ1-1,TGTGCCAGCAGTTACGGTGCGGGCTCCGGGGACACTGAAGCTTTCTTT,CASSYGAGSGDTEAFF
once,TRBD1,TRBV5-1,TRBJ1-6,TGCGCCAGCAGCTTACAGGGGAGTAATTCACCCCTCCACTTT,CASSLQGSNSPLHF
.,.,TRBV5-1,TRBJ2-4,TGCGCCAGCAGCCCGGAGCAAAACATTCAGTACTTC,CASSPEQNIQYF
.,.,TRBV19,TRBJ2-5,TGTGCCAGTAGTATGGGCAGGGTAGAGACCCAGTACTTC,CASSMGRVETQYF